This T cell receptor (beta chain) was captured in a study of T cells in Graves' hyperthyroidism and ophthalmopathy. Amplified regions were TCR beta CDR3 sequences from RNA transcripts. The HTBI set primed first-round TCR CDR3 RT-PCR. TCRdb called the multiplex PCR reads again in MiXCR, with one record for every CDR3 protein. The data show 300,000 to 450,000 distinct CDR3 sequences, approximately 13% seen once. This clonotype has at least ten counts. The CDR3 sequence is 14 residues long. From germline, CDR1 is DFQATT and CDR2 SNEGSKA (reference sequence). Trimming removed 3 bases from V and 3 bases from J, with 14 bases in between. Hyperthyroidism had been newly diagnosed in patients aged 18 to 65, and its duration was under 2 months. Uncontrolled infections, other autoimmune diseases, pregnancy or lactation led to exclusion of patients. The source of the PBMCs was 10 ml of fresh peripheral blood.

J is TRBJ2-5 and V is TRBV20-1, with D perhaps given as TRBD1 or TRBD2 (5 bases each). The sequenced sample consisted of blood. The source is a woman younger than 35 with Graves' hyperthyroidism. CDR3 in DNA: TGCAGTGCTAGCCCGGGACGGGGAAAAGAGACCCAGTACTTC. It yields the protein CSASPGRGKETQYF.